This T cell receptor beta chain was retrieved from a study of identical twins. Findings of the study overall: Zero-insertion analyses could be partly confounded by invariant MAIT and iNKT cells. Cross-sectional statistical analysis, not tracking of the same donors, underpinned the conclusions. Where beta out-of-frame sequences were concerned, excess twin sharing was weaker.

The CDR3 spans 14 residues. V was clipped by 6 bases and J by 4 bases, with 12 bases between them. Template switching added a universal primer site, and cDNA bore unique molecular identifiers. Each CDR3 protein is one row after TCRdb ran MiXCR on the 5' RACE reads. The repertoire consists of approximately 530,000 distinct CDR3 sequences, with 20% to 25% occurring once and the leading ten covering approximately 0.49%. With respect to this clonotype: Its cognate antigen is unknown.

Another study also made use of these data, one on yellow fever vaccine responses in identical twins.

The chain combines TRBV12-3 or TRBV12-4 with TRBJ2-2, with D hard to call. The TCR was taken from a woman between 18 and 29 years old in good health. Sequenced sample: CD4+ T cells sorted from blood. The CDR3 region has the DNA TGTGCCAGCAGATTCGTAACAAGCACCGGGGAGCTGTTTTTT. Encoded protein: CASRFVTSTGELFF.